These T cell receptor beta chains were read from a single sample in a study of blood T cell repertoires in COVID-19. Produced via immunoSEQ multiplex PCR; TCRdb's table is partial and in-frame only. The profile covers around 330,000 clones, with around 89% appearing a single time and under 2% taken by the ten largest. The sequencing sample was made of peripheral blood. The source of these receptors is a woman in her thirties with COVID-19, enrolled during active disease. Both conserved end residues are part of each CDR3. D genes are given only for firm matches. Expanded clones get a size class; other rows say once, few or many, or leave the size out.

d_gene	abundance	j_gene	v_gene	CDR3nt	CDR3aa
TRBD2	.	TRBJ2-5	TRBV29-1	TGCAGCGTTGAAACTAACTCGGGGGGGCCCCAAGAGACCCAGTACTTC	CSVETNSGGPQETQYF
.	.	TRBJ1-5	TRBV27	TGTGCCAGCACCTCCCCCAGGGGTAGTCAGCCCCAGCATTTT	CASTSPRGSQPQHF
.	.	TRBJ2-2	TRBV11-2	TGTGCCAGCAGCTTGCAATTCAGGGGACCCAACACCGGGGAGCTGTTTTTT	CASSLQFRGPNTGELFF
TRBD2	.	TRBJ2-1	TRBV5-1	TGCGCCAGCAGCTTGACTAGCGGGATTATTGGTGAGCAGTTCTTC	CASSLTSGIIGEQFF
TRBD1	few	TRBJ2-1	TRBV9	TGTGCCAGCAGCCCAGGGACAGGGGGCGGTTACAATGAGCAGTTCTTC	CASSPGTGGGYNEQFF
TRBD1	few	TRBJ2-6	TRBV5-1	TGCGCCAGCAGCTTGGTTGGGACAGGGGCCGGGAGGGTGGATTCCGGGGCCAACGTCCTGACTTTC	CASSLVGTGAGRVDSGANVLTF
TRBD1	.	TRBJ1-1	TRBV18	TGTGCCAGCTCACCAAGACAGGGAAAGAGCGCTGAAGCTTTCTTT	CASSPRQGKSAEAFF
TRBD1	.	TRBJ2-7	TRBV5-4	TGTGCCAGCAGCCGTCGGGACAGGGCTTCGAACGAGCAGTACTTC	CASSRRDRASNEQYF
TRBD1	.	TRBJ1-4	TRBV27	TGTGCCAGCAGTTTATCTGGGACAGAGAATGAAAAACTGTTTTTT	CASSLSGTENEKLFF
.	.	TRBJ1-2	TRBV5-4	TGTGCCAGCAGCCCGACGAGCGTCAGTGGCTACACCTTC	CASSPTSVSGYTF
.	.	TRBJ2-3	TRBV6-1	TGTGCCAGCAGTGAAGCTTATATCGCGGGGAGCACAGATACGCAGTATTTT	CASSEAYIAGSTDTQYF
.	.	TRBJ2-7	TRBV4-1	TGCGCCAGCAGCCAAGTACTGGGGGGACCCTACGAGCAGTACTTC	CASSQVLGGPYEQYF
TRBD2	.	TRBJ2-3	TRBV5-6	TGTGCCAGCAGCCATAGCGGGGGGGCCTGGGATACGCAGTATTTT	CASSHSGGAWDTQYF
TRBD2	.	TRBJ2-2	TRBV4-3	TGCGCCAGCAGCCAAGAAGTTAGCGGGGGGGCCGTCGTCGGGGAGCTGTTTTTT	CASSQEVSGGAVVGELFF
TRBD1	.	TRBJ2-2	TRBV19	TGTGCCAGTAGGCCGGGACAGGGGTCCTCCGGGGAGCTGTTTTTT	CASRPGQGSSGELFF
.	.	TRBJ2-5	TRBV7-6	TGTGCCAGCAGCTTAGGACTGCCACAAGAGACCCAGTACTTC	CASSLGLPQETQYF
TRBD1	.	TRBJ1-1	TRBV29-1	TGCAGCGTCATACAGGGGACGAACACTGAAGCTTTCTTT	CSVIQGTNTEAFF
.	.	TRBJ1-4	TRBV4-1	TGCGCCAGCCGACCAAGTCAGGGTAATGGCGAAAAACTGTTTTTT	CASRPSQGNGEKLFF
TRBD1	.	TRBJ1-2	TRBV4-1	TGCGCCAGCAGCCAAGCGGGGTGGACAGGGCGAGGCTACACCTTC	CASSQAGWTGRGYTF
.	once	TRBJ1-2	TRBV5-1	TGCGCCAGCACCCCTGGGTGGGGGCTCGGGTTTTTCGGCTACACCTTC	CASTPGWGLGFFGYTF
.	.	TRBJ1-6	TRBV18	TGTGCCAGCTCTTTGACGGGGAGCTCCTATAATTCACCCCTCCACTTT	CASSLTGSSYNSPLHF
TRBD1	few	TRBJ1-6	TRBV3-1/TRBV3-2	TGTGCCAGCAGCCGCCGGGACAGGGGGAACTCACCCCTCCACTTT	CASSRRDRGNSPLHF
.	.	TRBJ1-1	TRBV11-1	TGTGCCAGCAGCTTGGGCCCAACAGAGCACACTGAAGCTTTCTTT	CASSLGPTEHTEAFF
TRBD1	.	TRBJ2-2	TRBV6-2/TRBV6-3	TGTGCCAGCAGTAAGGACAGGGGGATGACCGGGGAGCTGTTTTTT	CASSKDRGMTGELFF
.	.	TRBJ1-4	TRBV3-1/TRBV3-2	TGTGCCAGCAGCCAAGATACGGGGGGGCGCCTGCTGTTTTTT	CASSQDTGGRLLFF
TRBD2	.	TRBJ2-5	TRBV7-9	TGTGCCAGCAGCCCACCCGGGGGGGTCGTTGAGACCCAGTACTTC	CASSPPGGVVETQYF
.	.	TRBJ2-3	TRBV5-1	TGCGCCAGCTGGGGCCAAACTTACACAGATACGCAGTATTTT	CASWGQTYTDTQYF
TRBD1	.	TRBJ1-1	TRBV6-4	TGTGCCAGCAGCCTGGACAGGGGTACTGAAGCTTTCTTT	CASSLDRGTEAFF
TRBD1	.	TRBJ2-6	TRBV2	TGTGCCACCCTGCAAAGGGACAGGGGGCTATCGGGGGCCAACGTCCTGACTTTC	CATLQRDRGLSGANVLTF
.	.	TRBJ1-2	TRBV7-9	TGTGCCAGCAGCACAGGCTTTGGCTACACCTTC	CASSTGFGYTF
.	.	TRBJ2-5	TRBV24-1	TGTGCCACCAGTCCCCCGGGGATCTCAGAGACCCAGTACTTC	CATSPPGISETQYF
.	.	TRBJ2-2	TRBV6-5	TGTGCCAGCAGAGACAGAGAGACCGGGGAGCTGTTTTTT	CASRDRETGELFF
.	.	TRBJ2-6	TRBV27	TGTGCCAGCATGTGGCCGGGACACTTCTCTGGGGCCAACGTCCTGACTTTC	CASMWPGHFSGANVLTF
.	.	TRBJ2-1	TRBV6-2/TRBV6-3	TGTGCCAGCAGTTACCCGACGGGGCGGGGAAGCTCCTACAATGAGCAGTTCTTC	CASSYPTGRGSSYNEQFF
TRBD1	.	TRBJ2-1	TRBV12-3/TRBV12-4	TGTGCCAGCAGCCCGACAGGGGCTAATGAGCAGTTCTTC	CASSPTGANEQFF
TRBD1	once	TRBJ1-1	TRBV2	TGTGCCAGCAACCCAGGGGGAGCTTTCTTT	CASNPGGAFF
.	.	TRBJ2-1	TRBV5-1	TGCGCCAGCACGACTCAGGGATACCCCTACAATGAGCAGTTCTTC	CASTTQGYPYNEQFF
.	.	TRBJ1-5	TRBV28	TGTGCCAGCAGTTTCGCCCCGGGAAGCAATCAGCCCCAGCATTTT	CASSFAPGSNQPQHF
.	.	TRBJ2-1	TRBV5-1	TGCGCCAGCTACTCCCCAATAGAACACAATGAGCAGTTCTTC	CASYSPIEHNEQFF
.	.	TRBJ1-2	TRBV3-1/TRBV3-2	TGTGCCAGCAGCCAAGTCATGATGGCAGGCTATGGCTACACCTTC	CASSQVMMAGYGYTF
TRBD2	once	TRBJ2-3	TRBV2	TGTGCCAGCAGATATCTAGCGGGGGGGCCAAATACGCAGTATTTT	CASRYLAGGPNTQYF
TRBD2	.	TRBJ2-5	TRBV15	TGTGCCACCAGCAGCGGGAGGTCGGGAGGAGAGACCCAGTACTTC	CATSSGRSGGETQYF
TRBD1	.	TRBJ2-1	TRBV19	TGTGCCAGTAGTACGACAGGGGGTAATGAGCAGTTCTTC	CASSTTGGNEQFF
TRBD2	.	TRBJ2-3	TRBV6-2/TRBV6-3	TGTGCCAGCAGTTACTCGATCCCAGCGGGGGGTTCGGCAGATACGCAGTATTTT	CASSYSIPAGGSADTQYF
TRBD1	once	TRBJ1-2	TRBV5-6	TGTGCCAGCAGCGGAGGGACAGCCGATAACTATGGCTACACCTTC	CASSGGTADNYGYTF
TRBD2	.	TRBJ2-3	TRBV10-3	TGTGCCATCAGCGCTAGCGGGGCGACAGATACGCAGTATTTT	CAISASGATDTQYF
.	few	TRBJ2-5	TRBV5-1	TGCGCCAGCAGCTTGGCGGGATCGGAAGAGACCCAGTACTTC	CASSLAGSEETQYF
TRBD2	.	TRBJ2-2	TRBV5-1	TGCGCCAGCAGCTTATCTAGCGGGGGAACGAACACCGGGGAGCTGTTTTTT	CASSLSSGGTNTGELFF
.	.	TRBJ1-6	TRBV15	TGTGCCACCAGCAGAGATGCGGGGGGCGGCTCACCCCTCCACTTT	CATSRDAGGGSPLHF
.	.	TRBJ1-1	TRBV13	TGTGCCAGCAAAACCGACCAGGCAGCCAACACTGAAGCTTTCTTT	CASKTDQAANTEAFF
.	.	TRBJ1-3	TRBV6-5	TGTGCCAGCAGTTACTCCGGCAGGGGAAACACCATATATTTT	CASSYSGRGNTIYF
.	.	TRBJ1-5	TRBV5-6	TGTGCCAGCAGCTTCGGGGGGGGCATGAGCAATCAGCCCCAGCATTTT	CASSFGGGMSNQPQHF
.	.	TRBJ1-6	TRBV5-6	TGTGCCAGCAGCTCGCTACAGGGTCATGGCTATAATTCACCCCTCCACTTT	CASSSLQGHGYNSPLHF
.	.	TRBJ1-2	TRBV5-4	TGTGCCAGCAGCTTCATGAGGGACTATGGCTACACCTTC	CASSFMRDYGYTF
TRBD1	.	TRBJ1-2	TRBV28	TGTGCCAGCAGTTCACCCCAGGGGGATGGCTACACCTTC	CASSSPQGDGYTF
.	.	TRBJ2-7	TRBV5-4	TGTGCCAGCAGGTTCCACGGGGGACCTCCCGAAGGCGAGCAGTACTTC	CASRFHGGPPEGEQYF
TRBD1	.	TRBJ1-2	TRBV9	TGTGCCAGCAGCGGATACTCCGGGACAGAGGAGCGACGCTATGGCTACACCTTC	CASSGYSGTEERRYGYTF
TRBD1	.	TRBJ1-5	TRBV27	TGTGCCAGCAGTTTATTAGGACAGGCAGGTCGCAATCAGCCCCAGCATTTT	CASSLLGQAGRNQPQHF
TRBD1	.	TRBJ1-1	TRBV18	TGTGCCAGCTCACCAGGACAGGGCCTCGCTGAAGCTTTCTTT	CASSPGQGLAEAFF